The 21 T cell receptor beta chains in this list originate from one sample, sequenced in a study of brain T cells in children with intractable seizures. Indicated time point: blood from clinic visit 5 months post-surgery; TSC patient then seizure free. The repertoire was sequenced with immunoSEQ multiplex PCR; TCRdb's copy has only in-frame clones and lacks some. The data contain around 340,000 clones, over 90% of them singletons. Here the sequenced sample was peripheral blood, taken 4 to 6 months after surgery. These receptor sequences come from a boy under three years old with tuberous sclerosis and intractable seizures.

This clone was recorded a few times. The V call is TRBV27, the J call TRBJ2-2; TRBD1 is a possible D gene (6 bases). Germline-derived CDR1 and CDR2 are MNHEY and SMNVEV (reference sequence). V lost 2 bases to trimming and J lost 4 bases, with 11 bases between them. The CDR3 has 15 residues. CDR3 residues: CASSLMGHITGELFF. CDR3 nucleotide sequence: TGTGCCAGCAGTTTAATGGGACACATCACCGGGGAGCTGTTTTTT.

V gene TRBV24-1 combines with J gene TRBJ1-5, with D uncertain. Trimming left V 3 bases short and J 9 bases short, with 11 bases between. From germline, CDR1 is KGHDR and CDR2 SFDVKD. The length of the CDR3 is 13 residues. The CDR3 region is CATSDRVRSPQHF. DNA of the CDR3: TGTGCCACCAGTGATCGGGTGAGGTCGCCCCAGCATTTT.

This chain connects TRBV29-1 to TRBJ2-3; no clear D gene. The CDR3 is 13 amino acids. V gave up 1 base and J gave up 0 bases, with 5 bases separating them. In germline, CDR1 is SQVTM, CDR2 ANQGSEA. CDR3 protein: CSVEVTSTDTQYF. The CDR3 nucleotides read TGCAGCGTTGAAGTAACTAGCACAGATACGCAGTATTTT.

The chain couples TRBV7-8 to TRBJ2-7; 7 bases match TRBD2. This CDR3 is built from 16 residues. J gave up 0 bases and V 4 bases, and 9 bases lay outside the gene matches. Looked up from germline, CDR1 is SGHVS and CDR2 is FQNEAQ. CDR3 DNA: TGTGCCAGCAGCTCACAGAGCGGGACCACCTCCTACGAGCAGTACTTC. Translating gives CASSSQSGTTSYEQYF.

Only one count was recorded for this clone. This CDR3 reads CAWSAGQGTSNEKLFF. For the CDR3, the DNA is TGTGCCTGGAGTGCAGGACAGGGCACGTCTAATGAAAAACTGTTTTTT. V is TRBV30 and J is TRBJ1-4; 8 bases map to TRBD1. Germline V gene lookup returns CDR1 GTSNPN and CDR2 SVGIG (reference sequence). The CDR3 is 16 residues long. The V and J ends lost 1 base and 3 bases, in that order; junction bases with no gene match: 7.

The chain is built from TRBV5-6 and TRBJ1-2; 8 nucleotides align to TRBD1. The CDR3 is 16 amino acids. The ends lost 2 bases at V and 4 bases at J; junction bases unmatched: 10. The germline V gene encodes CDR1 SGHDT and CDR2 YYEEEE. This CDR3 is CASSLGGRTGPYGYTF. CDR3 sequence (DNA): TGTGCCAGCAGCTTAGGGGGAAGGACAGGGCCCTATGGCTACACCTTC. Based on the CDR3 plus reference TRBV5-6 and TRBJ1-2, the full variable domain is DAGVTQSPTHLIKTRGQQVTLRCSPKSGHDTVSWYQQALGQGPQFIFQYYEEEERQRGNFPDRFSGHQFPNYSSELNVNALLLGDSALYLCASSLGGRTGPYGYTFGSGTRLTVV.

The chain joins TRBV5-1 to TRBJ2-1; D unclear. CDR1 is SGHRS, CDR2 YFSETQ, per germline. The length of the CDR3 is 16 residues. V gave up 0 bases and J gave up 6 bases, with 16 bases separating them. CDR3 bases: TGCGCCAGCAGCTTGGGACGAATGACCATCGGCAATGAGCAGTTCTTC. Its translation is CASSLGRMTIGNEQFF.

The CDR3 here is CASRSGEAPYGYTF. CDR3 DNA: TGTGCCAGCAGATCCGGCGAGGCACCTTATGGCTACACCTTC. V and J are TRBV5-8 and TRBJ1-2; D is uncertain. The CDR3 runs to 14 residues. Germline CDR1 is SGHTS and CDR2 is YDEGEE. The V end was cut by 5 bases, the J end by 5 bases, with 16 bases between.

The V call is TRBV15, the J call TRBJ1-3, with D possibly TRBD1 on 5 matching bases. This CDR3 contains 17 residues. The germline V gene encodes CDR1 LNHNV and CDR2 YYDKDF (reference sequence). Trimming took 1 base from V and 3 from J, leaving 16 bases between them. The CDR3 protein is CATSRGGERTRGNTIYF. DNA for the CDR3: TGTGCCACCAGCAGAGGGGGCGAGCGAACCCGTGGAAACACCATATATTTT.

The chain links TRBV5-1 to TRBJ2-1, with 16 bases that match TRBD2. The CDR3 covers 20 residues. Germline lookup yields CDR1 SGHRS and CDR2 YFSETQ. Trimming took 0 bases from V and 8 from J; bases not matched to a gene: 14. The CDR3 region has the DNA TGCGCCAGCAGCTTGGGGGCTGGGACTAGCGGGAGGGCCCTCAAGGATGAGCAGTTCTTC. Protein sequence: CASSLGAGTSGRALKDEQFF. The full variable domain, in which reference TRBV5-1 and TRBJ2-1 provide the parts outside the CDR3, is KAGVTQTPRYLIKTRGQQVTLSCSPISGHRSVSWYQQTPGQGLQFLFEYFSETQRNKGNFPGRFSGRQFSNSRSEMNVSTLELGDSALYLCASSLGAGTSGRALKDEQFFGPGTRLTVL.

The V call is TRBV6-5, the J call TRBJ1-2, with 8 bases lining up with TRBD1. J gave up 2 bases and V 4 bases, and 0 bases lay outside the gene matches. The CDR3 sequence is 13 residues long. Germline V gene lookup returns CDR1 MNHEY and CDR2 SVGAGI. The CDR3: CASSWDRNYGYTF. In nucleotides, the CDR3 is TGTGCCAGCAGTTGGGACAGGAACTATGGCTACACCTTC.

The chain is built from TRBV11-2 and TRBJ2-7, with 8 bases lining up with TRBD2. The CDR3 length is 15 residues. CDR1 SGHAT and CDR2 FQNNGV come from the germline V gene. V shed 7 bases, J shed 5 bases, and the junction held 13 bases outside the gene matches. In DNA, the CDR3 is TGTGCCAGCACCCTTGAGGTGCGGGGGGCCCACGAGCAGTACTTC. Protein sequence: CASTLEVRGAHEQYF.

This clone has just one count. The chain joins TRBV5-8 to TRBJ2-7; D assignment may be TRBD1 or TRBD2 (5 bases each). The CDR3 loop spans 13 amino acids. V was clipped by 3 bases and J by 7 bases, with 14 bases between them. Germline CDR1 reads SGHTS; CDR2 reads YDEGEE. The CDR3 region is CASSSRLKGEQYF. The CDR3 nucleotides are TGTGCCAGCAGCTCCCGACTAAAGGGGGAGCAGTACTTC.

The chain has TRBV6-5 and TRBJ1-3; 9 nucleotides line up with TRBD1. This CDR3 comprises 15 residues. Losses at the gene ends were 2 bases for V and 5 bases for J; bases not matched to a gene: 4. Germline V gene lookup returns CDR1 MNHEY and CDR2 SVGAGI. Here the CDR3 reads CASSYGTGIRNTIYF. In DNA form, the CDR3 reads TGTGCCAGCAGTTACGGGACAGGGATAAGAAACACCATATATTTT.

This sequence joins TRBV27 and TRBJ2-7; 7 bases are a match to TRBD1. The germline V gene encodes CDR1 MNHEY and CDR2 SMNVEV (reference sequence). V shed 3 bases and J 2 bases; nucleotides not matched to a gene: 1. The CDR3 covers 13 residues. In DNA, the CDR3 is TGTGCCAGCAGTTTCCAGGGGGCCTACGAGCAGTACTTC. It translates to CASSFQGAYEQYF.

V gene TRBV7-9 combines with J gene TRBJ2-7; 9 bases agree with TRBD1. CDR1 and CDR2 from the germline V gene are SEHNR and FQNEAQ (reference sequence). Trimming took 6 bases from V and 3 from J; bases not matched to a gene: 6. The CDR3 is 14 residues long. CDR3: CASRRGTGFYEQYF. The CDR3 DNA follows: TGTGCCAGCAGGAGGGGGACAGGGTTCTACGAGCAGTACTTC.

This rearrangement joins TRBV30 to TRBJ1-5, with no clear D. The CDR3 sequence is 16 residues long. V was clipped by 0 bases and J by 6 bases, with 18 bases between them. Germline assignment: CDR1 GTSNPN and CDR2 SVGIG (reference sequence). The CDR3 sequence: CAWSVQGSKNSQPQHF. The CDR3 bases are TGTGCCTGGAGTGTACAAGGCAGCAAGAATAGTCAGCCCCAGCATTTT.

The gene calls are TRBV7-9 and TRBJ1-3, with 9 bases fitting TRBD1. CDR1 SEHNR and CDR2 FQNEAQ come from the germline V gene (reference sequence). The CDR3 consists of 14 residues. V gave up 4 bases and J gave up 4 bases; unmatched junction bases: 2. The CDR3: CASSSTGGGNTIYF. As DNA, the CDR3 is TGTGCCAGCAGCTCGACAGGGGGAGGAAACACCATATATTTT.

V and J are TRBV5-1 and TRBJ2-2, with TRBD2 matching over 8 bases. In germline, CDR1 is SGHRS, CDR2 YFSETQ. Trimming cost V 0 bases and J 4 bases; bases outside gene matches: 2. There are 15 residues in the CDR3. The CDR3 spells CASSLAGGFTGELFF. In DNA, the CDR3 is TGCGCCAGCAGCTTGGCGGGGGGGTTCACCGGGGAGCTGTTTTTT.

CDR3 in DNA: TGTGCCAGTAGCCCGGACCGACCTCGGGCTTTCTTT. Translating gives CASSPDRPRAFF. The chain recombines TRBV19 with TRBJ1-1; no definite D call. The CDR3 covers 12 residues. V dropped 6 bases and J dropped 11 bases, with 16 bases sitting between them. In germline, CDR1 is LNHDA, CDR2 SQIVND (reference sequence).

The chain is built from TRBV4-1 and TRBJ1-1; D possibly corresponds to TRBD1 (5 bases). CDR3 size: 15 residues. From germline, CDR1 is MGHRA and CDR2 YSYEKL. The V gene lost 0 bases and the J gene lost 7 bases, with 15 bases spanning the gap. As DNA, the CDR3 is TGCGCCAGCAGCCAAGAATGGAGGGGCAGTGATGAAGCTTTCTTT. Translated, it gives CASSQEWRGSDEAFF.